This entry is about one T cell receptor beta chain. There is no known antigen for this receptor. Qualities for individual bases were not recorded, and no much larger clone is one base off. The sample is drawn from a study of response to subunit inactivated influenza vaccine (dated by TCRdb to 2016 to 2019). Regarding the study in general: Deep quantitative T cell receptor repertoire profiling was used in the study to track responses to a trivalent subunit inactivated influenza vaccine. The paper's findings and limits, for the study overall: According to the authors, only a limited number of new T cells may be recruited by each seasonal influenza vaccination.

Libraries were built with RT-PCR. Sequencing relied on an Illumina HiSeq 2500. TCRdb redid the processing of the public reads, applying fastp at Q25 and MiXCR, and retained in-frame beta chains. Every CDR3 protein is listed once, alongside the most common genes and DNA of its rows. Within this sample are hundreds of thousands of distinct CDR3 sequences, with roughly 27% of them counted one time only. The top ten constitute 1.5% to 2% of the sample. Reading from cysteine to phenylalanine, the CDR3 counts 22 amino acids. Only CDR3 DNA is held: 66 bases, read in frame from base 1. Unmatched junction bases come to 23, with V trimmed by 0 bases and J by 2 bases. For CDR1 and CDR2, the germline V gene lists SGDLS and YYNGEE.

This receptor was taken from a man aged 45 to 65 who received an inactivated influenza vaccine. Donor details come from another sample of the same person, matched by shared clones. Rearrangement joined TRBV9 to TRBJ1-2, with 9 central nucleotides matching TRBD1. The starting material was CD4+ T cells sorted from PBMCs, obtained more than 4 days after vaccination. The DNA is TGTGCCAGCAGCGTAGCCATTTCCCACACACAGGGGGCAATACGGGGGAACTATGGCTACACCTTC. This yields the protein CASSVAISHTQGAIRGNYGYTF.